The rows below give T cell receptor beta chains drawn from one sample of a study of CD8+ T cells in alopecia areata. The data were produced by immunoSEQ multiplex PCR, yet TCRdb's version contains in-frame clones alone and is incomplete. The data contain 100,000 to 130,000 clones, roughly 84% of them seen just once; the ten biggest clones take up about 24%. The starting material was CD8+ T cells sorted from blood, obtained at week 24, from a patient treated with tofacitinib. Source of these receptors: a human donor with alopecia areata. The CDR3 runs from the conserved cysteine through the conserved F or W. D genes are given only for firm matches. Part of the rows lack a size; the others show once, few, many or a class for expanded clones.

J,V,size,D,CDR3,DNA
TRBJ2-5,TRBV7-8,-,TRBD1,CASSSRTGPTTMETQYF,TGTGCCAGCAGCTCACGGACAGGGCCGACAACGATGGAGACCCAGTACTTC
TRBJ1-1,TRBV15,-,-,CATSSDLMNTEAFF,TGTGCCACCAGCAGTGACCTTATGAACACTGAAGCTTTCTTT
TRBJ2-1,TRBV5-4,-,-,CASRTDPSSYNEQFF,TGTGCCAGCAGAACAGACCCGAGCTCCTACAATGAGCAGTTCTTC
TRBJ1-2,TRBV9,-,-,CASRQEIYIYGYTF,TGTGCCAGCCGACAGGAGATCTATATCTATGGCTACACCTTC
TRBJ2-5,TRBV11-3,-,TRBD1,CASSLGTGAIQYF,TGTGCCAGCAGCTTAGGAACAGGGGCCATCCAGTACTTC
TRBJ2-1,TRBV27,-,TRBD2,CASRGDYYNEQFF,TGTGCCAGCAGGGGGGACTACTACAATGAGCAGTTCTTC
TRBJ2-5,TRBV13,-,-,CASSSRDSNQETQYF,TGTGCCAGCAGCTCGCGGGACAGTAACCAAGAGACCCAGTACTTC
TRBJ2-1,TRBV7-6,-,-,CASSLPQTGFGNEQFF,TGTGCCAGCAGCTTACCGCAGACAGGTTTCGGGAATGAGCAGTTCTTC
TRBJ1-1,TRBV5-1,-,-,CASSSRTAANTEAFF,TGCGCCAGCAGCTCACGGACGGCAGCGAACACTGAAGCTTTCTTT
TRBJ2-2,TRBV4-1,once,-,CASSQDEGPGELFF,TGCGCCAGCAGCCAAGATGAAGGTCCCGGGGAGCTGTTTTTT
TRBJ1-5,TRBV5-6,-,TRBD1,CASSLGQGVNQPQHF,TGTGCCAGCAGCTTGGGACAGGGGGTCAATCAGCCCCAGCATTTT
TRBJ1-2,TRBV4-3,-,-,CASSQATGEGGYTF,TGCGCCAGCAGCCAGGCGACGGGGGAGGGTGGCTACACCTTC
TRBJ2-1,TRBV25-1,-,TRBD2,CTTRTSGAYNEQFF,TGTACCACCCGGACTAGCGGAGCCTACAATGAGCAGTTCTTC
TRBJ2-5,TRBV6-5,-,-,CASSYSGGTEETQYF,TGTGCCAGCAGTTACTCGGGCGGGACAGAAGAGACCCAGTACTTC
TRBJ2-5,TRBV29-1,-,TRBD1,CSVEEPTGGYGETQYF,TGCAGCGTTGAAGAACCGACAGGGGGCTACGGAGAGACCCAGTACTTC
TRBJ2-7,TRBV4-3,few,-,CASSQGPMGGGYEQYF,TGCGCCAGCAGCCAAGGGCCGATGGGGGGTGGCTACGAGCAGTACTTC
TRBJ2-3,TRBV6-1,once,TRBD2,CAASGGASDTQYF,TGCGCTGCTAGCGGGGGGGCCTCGGATACGCAGTATTTT
TRBJ2-7,TRBV19,-,-,CASSIREGAWTEQYF,TGTGCCAGTAGTATTCGGGAGGGGGCATGGACCGAGCAGTACTTC
TRBJ2-7,TRBV27,-,-,CASSQVGGSLYEQYF,TGTGCCAGCAGCCAAGTGGGGGGCTCTTTGTACGAGCAGTACTTC
TRBJ2-7,TRBV10-2,-,-,CASSEGPYEQYF,TGCGCCAGCAGTGAGGGCCCCTACGAGCAGTACTTC
TRBJ2-5,TRBV7-9,-,-,CASTREGGGQETQYF,TGTGCCAGCACCAGAGAGGGAGGCGGCCAAGAGACCCAGTACTTC
TRBJ1-6,TRBV4-3,-,TRBD1,CASSSTGTGRSSPLHF,TGCGCCAGCAGTTCAACCGGGACAGGGAGAAGTTCACCCCTCCACTTT
TRBJ2-7,TRBV7-8,-,-,CASSLVSSGYEQYF,TGTGCCAGCAGCTTAGTTAGTTCCGGTTACGAGCAGTACTTC
TRBJ1-1,TRBV27,-,-,CASSLWSGTEAFF,TGTGCCAGCAGTTTGTGGTCGGGCACTGAAGCTTTCTTT
TRBJ2-7,TRBV10-2,-,-,CASRDSSYEQYF,TGCGCCAGCAGGGACAGCTCCTACGAGCAGTACTTC
TRBJ2-2,TRBV4-1,-,TRBD1,CASKRQGSTGELFF,TGCGCCAGCAAGCGACAGGGGAGCACCGGGGAGCTGTTTTTT
TRBJ2-7,TRBV27,-,-,CASSPAGGLTFLNADEQYF,TGTGCCAGCAGTCCCGCCGGGGGGCTCACCTTCCTTAATGCTGACGAGCAGTACTTC
TRBJ1-2,TRBV30,-,TRBD1,CAWSVTGENYGYTF,TGTGCCTGGAGTGTCACAGGGGAAAACTATGGCTACACCTTC
TRBJ2-1,TRBV7-6,-,TRBD2,CASSRGTGTNYDNEQFF,TGTGCCAGCAGCCGCGGCACCGGGACTAACTACGACAATGAGCAGTTCTTC
TRBJ2-1,TRBV4-3,-,-,CASSFRGVTGNEQFF,TGCGCCAGCAGTTTTCGTGGGGTTACGGGGAATGAGCAGTTCTTC
TRBJ2-4,TRBV4-1,-,-,CASSEERLAWNIQYF,TGCGCCAGCAGCGAAGAAAGGCTAGCGTGGAACATTCAGTACTTC
TRBJ2-7,TRBV7-9,once,-,CASSFGSYRESSYEQYF,TGTGCCAGCAGCTTCGGATCGTACAGGGAGTCCTCCTACGAGCAGTACTTC
TRBJ2-3,TRBV5-1,-,TRBD2,CASTGTSGEYTQYF,TGCGCCAGCACGGGGACTAGCGGGGAGTATACGCAGTATTTT
TRBJ2-3,TRBV4-2,-,TRBD2,CASRGTSREDTDTQYF,TGTGCCAGCAGGGGGACTAGCCGCGAAGACACAGATACGCAGTATTTT
TRBJ2-2,TRBV4-1,-,-,CASRWGAGELFF,TGCGCCAGCAGATGGGGTGCCGGGGAGCTGTTTTTT
TRBJ2-7,TRBV11-2,-,-,CASSLDLMGDSYEQYF,TGTGCCAGCAGCTTAGATCTCATGGGGGATTCCTACGAGCAGTACTTC
TRBJ2-5,TRBV7-9,once,-,CASSSTRSQETQYF,TGTGCCAGCAGCTCGACTAGGAGCCAAGAGACCCAGTACTTC
TRBJ2-5,TRBV7-9,-,-,CASSRIQYQETQYF,TGTGCCAGCAGTCGGATCCAATACCAAGAGACCCAGTACTTC
TRBJ2-7,TRBV10-3,-,TRBD1,CAISELGQLTTYEQYF,TGTGCCATCAGTGAATTGGGACAGCTAACGACCTACGAGCAGTACTTC
TRBJ1-1,TRBV4-1,-,-,CASSQVGQTTEAFF,TGCGCCAGCAGCCAAGTCGGGCAGACCACTGAAGCTTTCTTT
TRBJ2-7,TRBV4-3,-,TRBD1,CASSPDRGTYEQYF,TGCGCCAGCAGCCCGGACAGGGGAACCTACGAGCAGTACTTC
TRBJ1-2,TRBV5-6,once,-,CASSAGRGRRGYTF,TGTGCCAGCAGCGCCGGGCGGGGGCGGCGCGGCTACACCTTC
TRBJ2-7,TRBV7-8,-,-,CASSLVSVRPYEQYF,TGTGCCAGCAGCTTAGTTTCGGTCCGTCCCTACGAGCAGTACTTC
TRBJ1-2,TRBV10-3,-,TRBD1,CAISESKGQGGYGYTF,TGTGCCATCAGTGAGTCGAAGGGACAGGGCGGCTATGGCTACACCTTC